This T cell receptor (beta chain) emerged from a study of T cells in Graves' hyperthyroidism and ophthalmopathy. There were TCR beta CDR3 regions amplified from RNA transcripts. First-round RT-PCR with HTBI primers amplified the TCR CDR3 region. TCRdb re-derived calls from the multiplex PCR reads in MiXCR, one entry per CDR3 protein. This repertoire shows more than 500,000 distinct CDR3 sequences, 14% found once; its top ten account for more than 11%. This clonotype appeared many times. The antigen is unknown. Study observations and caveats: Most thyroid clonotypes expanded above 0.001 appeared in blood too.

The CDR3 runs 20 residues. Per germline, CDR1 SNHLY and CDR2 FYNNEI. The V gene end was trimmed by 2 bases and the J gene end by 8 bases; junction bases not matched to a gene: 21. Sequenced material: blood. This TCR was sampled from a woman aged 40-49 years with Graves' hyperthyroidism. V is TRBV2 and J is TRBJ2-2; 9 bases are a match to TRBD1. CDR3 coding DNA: TGTGCCAGCAGTGAAACGCTCGGGACAGGGATCGTAGGGCTTCGAGGGGAGCTGTTTTTT. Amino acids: CASSETLGTGIVGLRGELFF.